The clone carrying this T cell receptor (beta chain) came up a few times. CDR1 and CDR2 from the germline V gene are SGHRS and YFSETQ. This CDR3 contains 18 residues. With 3 bases clipped from V and 3 bases from J, the junction kept 14 bases outside the gene matches. TCRdb reprocessed the RT-PCR reads via MiXCR and lists one record per CDR3 protein. The sample holds hundreds of thousands of distinct CDR3 sequences; 38% are singletons and the top ten take around 10%. The sample belongs to a study of patients and donors after allogeneic stem cell transplantation. Sequencing was carried out using blood, either unsorted or a sorted T cell fraction (not recorded which). The clonotype originates from a human donor who was either an allogeneic HSCT recipient or a stem cell or donor lymphocyte infusion donor (not recorded which). It is not recorded whose cells these are; they may come from a transplant donor. V gene TRBV5-1 combines with J gene TRBJ1-2, with 10 bases lining up with TRBD1. CDR3 in amino acids: CASSSDRGHTLKDYGYTF. DNA of the CDR3: TGCGCCAGCAGCTCTGACAGGGGGCATACTCTTAAGGACTATGGCTACACCTTC.